These T cell receptor beta chains were read from a single sample in a study of cytomegalovirus exposure and HLA in healthy donors. Profiling relied on immunoSEQ multiplex PCR, and the TCRdb table lists in-frame clones only, not all of them. The table shows over 150,000 clones, with 70% to 85% occurring only once. The sequenced sample was PBMCs. These TCRs come from a woman aged 30 to 39 in good health and CMV-seropositive. The CDR3 runs from the conserved cysteine through the conserved F or W.

J gene | CDR3 length | V gene | CDR3 protein
TRBJ2-7 | 15 | TRBV6-5 | CASSYLTEGLLEQYF
TRBJ2-1 | 15 | TRBV11-3 | CASSPRQGIYNEQFF
TRBJ1-1 | 15 | TRBV5-1 | CASSPVNGGRAEAFF
TRBJ1-4 | 14 | TRBV6-4 | CASRKETGTEKLFF
TRBJ2-2 | 15 | TRBV21-1 | CASSKADRATGELFF
TRBJ1-1 | 15 | TRBV6-1 | CASSDVVWGRTEAFF
TRBJ1-1 | 17 | TRBV2 | CASGLSDSHSGETEAFF
TRBJ1-1 | 16 | TRBV28 | CASSPGTANMNTEAFF
TRBJ1-5 | 18 | TRBV28 | CASSFPDSTLPFNQPQHF
TRBJ1-4 | 12 | TRBV6-5 | CASGRTNEKLFF
TRBJ2-3 | 16 | TRBV6-4 | CASSDTSSGGRDTQYF
TRBJ1-6 | 15 | TRBV5-1 | CASSLKGPGDSPLHF
TRBJ2-7 | 17 | TRBV28 | CASSLLGQVLSSYEQYF
TRBJ2-7 | 15 | TRBV28 | CASSQPGLANNEQYF
TRBJ2-1 | 15 | TRBV7-2 | CASSARVSGRDEQFF